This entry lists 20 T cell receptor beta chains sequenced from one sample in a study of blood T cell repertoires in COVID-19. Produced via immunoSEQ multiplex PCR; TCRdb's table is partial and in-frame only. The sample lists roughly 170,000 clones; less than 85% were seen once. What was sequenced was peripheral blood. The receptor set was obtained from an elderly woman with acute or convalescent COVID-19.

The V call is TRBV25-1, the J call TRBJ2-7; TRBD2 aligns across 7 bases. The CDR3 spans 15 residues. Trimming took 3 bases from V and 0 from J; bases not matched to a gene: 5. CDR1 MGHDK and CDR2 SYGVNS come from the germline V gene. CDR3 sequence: CASSEAGDVSYEQYF. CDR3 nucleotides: TGTGCCAGCAGTGAGGCGGGAGATGTCTCCTACGAGCAGTACTTC.

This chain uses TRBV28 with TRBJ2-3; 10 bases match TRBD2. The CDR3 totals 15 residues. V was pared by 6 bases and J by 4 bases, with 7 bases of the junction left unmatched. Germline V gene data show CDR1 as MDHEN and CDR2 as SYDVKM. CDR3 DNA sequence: TGTGCCAGCAGAACTCTAGCGGGAGTCGCAGATACGCAGTATTTT. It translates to CASRTLAGVADTQYF.

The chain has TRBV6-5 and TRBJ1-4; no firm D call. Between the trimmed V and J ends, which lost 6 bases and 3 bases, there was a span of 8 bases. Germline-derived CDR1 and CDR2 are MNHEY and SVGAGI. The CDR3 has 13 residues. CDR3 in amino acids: CASRVGANEKLFF. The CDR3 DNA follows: TGTGCCAGCAGAGTTGGAGCTAATGAAAAACTGTTTTTT.

Here the CDR3 reads CATSDAARVAGELFF. The CDR3 DNA follows: TGTGCCACCAGTGATGCCGCGCGGGTTGCCGGGGAGCTGTTTTTT. This chain joins TRBV24-1 and TRBJ2-2, with TRBD2 as a possible D gene (5 bases). CDR1 and CDR2 from the germline V gene are KGHDR and SFDVKD. V was trimmed by 3 bases and J by 6 bases, leaving 13 bases between them. This CDR3 has 15 amino acids.

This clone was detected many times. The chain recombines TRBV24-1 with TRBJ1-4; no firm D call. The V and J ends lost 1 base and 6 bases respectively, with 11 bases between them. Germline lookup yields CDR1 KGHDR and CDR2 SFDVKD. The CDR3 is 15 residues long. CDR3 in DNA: TGTGCCACCAGTGATTTCCGGGAAGGTTATGAAAAACTGTTTTTT. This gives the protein CATSDFREGYEKLFF.

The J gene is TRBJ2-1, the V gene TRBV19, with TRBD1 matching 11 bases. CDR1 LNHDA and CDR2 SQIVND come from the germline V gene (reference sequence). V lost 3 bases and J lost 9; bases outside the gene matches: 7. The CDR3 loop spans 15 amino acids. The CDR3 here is CASSIGQGASSEQFF. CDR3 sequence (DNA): TGTGCCAGTAGTATCGGACAGGGGGCTTCAAGTGAGCAGTTCTTC.

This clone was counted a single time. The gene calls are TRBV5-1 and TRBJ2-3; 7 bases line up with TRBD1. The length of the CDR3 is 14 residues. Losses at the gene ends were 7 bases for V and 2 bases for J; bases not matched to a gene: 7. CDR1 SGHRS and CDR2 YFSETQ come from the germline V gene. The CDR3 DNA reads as TGCGCCAGCGGGACGGGACAGACCACAGATACGCAGTATTTT. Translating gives CASGTGQTTDTQYF.

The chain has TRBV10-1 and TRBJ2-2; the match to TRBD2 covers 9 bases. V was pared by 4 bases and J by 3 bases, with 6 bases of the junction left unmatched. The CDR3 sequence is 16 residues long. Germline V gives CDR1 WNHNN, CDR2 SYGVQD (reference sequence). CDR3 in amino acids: CASSAALAGYTGELFF. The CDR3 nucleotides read TGCGCCAGCAGTGCCGCTCTAGCGGGATACACCGGGGAGCTGTTTTTT.

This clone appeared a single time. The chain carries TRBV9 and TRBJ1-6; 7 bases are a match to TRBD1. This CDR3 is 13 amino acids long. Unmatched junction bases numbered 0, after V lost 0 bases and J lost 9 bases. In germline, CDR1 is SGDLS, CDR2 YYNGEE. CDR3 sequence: CASSVDRGSPLHF. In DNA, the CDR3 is TGTGCCAGCAGCGTAGACAGGGGTTCACCCCTCCACTTT. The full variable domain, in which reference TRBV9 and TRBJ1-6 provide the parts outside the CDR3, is DSGVTQTPKHLITATGQRVTLRCSPRSGDLSVYWYQQSLDQGLQFLIQYYNGEERAKGNILERFSAQQFPDLHSELNLSSLELGDSALYFCASSVDRGSPLHFGNGTRLTVT.

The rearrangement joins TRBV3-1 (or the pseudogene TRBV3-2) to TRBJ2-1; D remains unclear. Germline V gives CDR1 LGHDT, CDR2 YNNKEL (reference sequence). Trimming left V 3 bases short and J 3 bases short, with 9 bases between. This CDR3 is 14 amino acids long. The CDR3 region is CASSHSPRYNEQFF. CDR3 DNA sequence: TGTGCCAGCAGCCATAGCCCCCGCTACAATGAGCAGTTCTTC.

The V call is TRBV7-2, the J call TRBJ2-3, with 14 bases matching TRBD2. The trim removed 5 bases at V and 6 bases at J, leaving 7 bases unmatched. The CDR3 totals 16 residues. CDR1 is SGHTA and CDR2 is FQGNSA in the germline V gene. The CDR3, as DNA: TGTGCCAGCAGCCAAGGGACTAGCGGGAGTTATGATACGCAGTATTTT. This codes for CASSQGTSGSYDTQYF.

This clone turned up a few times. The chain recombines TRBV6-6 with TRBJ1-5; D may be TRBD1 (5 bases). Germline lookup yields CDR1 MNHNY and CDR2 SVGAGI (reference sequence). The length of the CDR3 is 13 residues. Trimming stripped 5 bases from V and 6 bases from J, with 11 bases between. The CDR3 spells CASSRHGAQPQHF. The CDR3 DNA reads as TGTGCCAGCAGTAGACATGGGGCTCAGCCCCAGCATTTT.

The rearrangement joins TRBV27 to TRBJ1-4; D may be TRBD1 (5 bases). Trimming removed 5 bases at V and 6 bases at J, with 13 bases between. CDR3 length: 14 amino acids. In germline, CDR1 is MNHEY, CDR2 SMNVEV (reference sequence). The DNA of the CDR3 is TGTGCCAGCAGTCCTACTGGGGCCGATGAAAAACTGTTTTTT. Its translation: CASSPTGADEKLFF.

CDR3 sequence: CASSSSGTGHTEQYF. CDR3 sequence (DNA): TGTGCCAGCAGTAGCTCCGGGACAGGACACACCGAGCAGTACTTC. V gene TRBV6-5 combines with J gene TRBJ2-7, with 8 bases fitting TRBD1. This CDR3 has 15 residues. Unmatched junction bases numbered 12, after V lost 5 bases and J lost 6 bases. Germline CDR1 MNHEY, CDR2 SVGAGI.

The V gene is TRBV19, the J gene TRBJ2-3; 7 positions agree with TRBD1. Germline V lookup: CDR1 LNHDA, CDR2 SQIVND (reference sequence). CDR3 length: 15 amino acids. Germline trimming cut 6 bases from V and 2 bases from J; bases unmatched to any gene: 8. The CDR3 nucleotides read TGTGCCAGTAGAACAGGGGAAGGGAACACAGATACGCAGTATTTT. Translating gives CASRTGEGNTDTQYF.

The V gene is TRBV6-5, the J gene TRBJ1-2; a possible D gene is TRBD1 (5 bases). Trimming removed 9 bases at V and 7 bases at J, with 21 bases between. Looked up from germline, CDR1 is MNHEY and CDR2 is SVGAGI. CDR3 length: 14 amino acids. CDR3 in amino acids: CASRPGNDGGGYTF. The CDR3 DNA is TGTGCCAGTCGACCGGGGAACGACGGGGGTGGCTACACCTTC.

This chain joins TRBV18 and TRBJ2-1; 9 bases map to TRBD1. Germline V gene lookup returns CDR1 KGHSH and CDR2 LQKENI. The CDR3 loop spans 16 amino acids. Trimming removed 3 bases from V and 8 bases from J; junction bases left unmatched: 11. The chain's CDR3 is CASSPQRDREGDEQFF. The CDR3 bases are TGTGCCAGCTCACCTCAACGGGACAGGGAAGGGGATGAGCAGTTCTTC.

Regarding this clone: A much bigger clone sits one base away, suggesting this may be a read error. The CDR3 is CASSPGYDYGYTF. The CDR3 nucleotides are TGTGCCAGCAGCCCAGGGTATGACTATGGCTACACCTTC. The rearrangement joins TRBV5-8 to TRBJ1-2, with D possibly matching TRBD1 (5 bases). Trimming left V 4 bases short and J 3 bases short, with 10 bases between. Germline lookup yields CDR1 SGHTS and CDR2 YDEGEE. This CDR3 is built from 13 residues.

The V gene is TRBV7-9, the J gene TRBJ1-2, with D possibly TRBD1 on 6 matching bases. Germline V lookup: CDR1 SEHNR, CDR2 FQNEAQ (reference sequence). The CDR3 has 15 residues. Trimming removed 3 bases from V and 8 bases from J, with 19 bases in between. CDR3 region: CASSLQLDRSGGYTF. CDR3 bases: TGTGCCAGCAGCTTGCAACTGGACAGAAGCGGCGGCTACACCTTC.

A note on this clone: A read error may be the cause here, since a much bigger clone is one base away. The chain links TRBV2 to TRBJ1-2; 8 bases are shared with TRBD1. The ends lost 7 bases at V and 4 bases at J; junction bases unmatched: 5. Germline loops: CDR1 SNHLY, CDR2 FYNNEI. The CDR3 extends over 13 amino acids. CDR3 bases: TGTGCCAGCACCCTAGACAGGGGCTATGGCTACACCTTC. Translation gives CASTLDRGYGYTF. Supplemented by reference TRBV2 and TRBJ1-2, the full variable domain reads EPEVTQTPSHQVTQMGQEVILRCVPISNHLYFYWYRQILGQKVEFLVSFYNNEISEKSEIFDDQFSVERPDGSNFTLKIRSTKLEDSAMYFCASTLDRGYGYTFGSGTRLTVV.